Listed below are T cell receptor beta chains from one sample, sequenced in a study of CD8+CD57+ T cells in acquired aplastic anemia. Each CDR3 protein is one row after TCRdb ran MiXCR on the reads. The sample carries 150,000 to 200,000 distinct CDR3 sequences, 64% recorded once. Sequencing was performed on sorted CD4+, CD8+, or CD8+CD57+ T cells (not recorded which) from PBMCs. The receptors shown here come from a human donor with severe aplastic anemia or a healthy control (not recorded which). Both conserved end residues are part of each CDR3. A D gene is named only where the DNA matches it firmly. The size field is filled for only some rows; it gives once, few, many or a size class.

CDR3aa: CSARSNTGELFF
CDR3nt: TGCAGTGCTAGGTCTAACACCGGGGAGCTGTTTTTT
j_gene: TRBJ2-2
abundance: -
d_gene: -
v_gene: TRBV20-1
len: 12

CDR3aa: CASSLAATTSEQYF
CDR3nt: TGTGCCAGCAGCTTAGCGGCCACTACCTCCGAGCAGTACTTC
j_gene: TRBJ2-7
abundance: -
d_gene: -
v_gene: TRBV7-9
len: 14

CDR3aa: CASSLTEGRQKLFF
CDR3nt: TGTGCCAGCAGTCTAACTGAGGGGAGGCAAAAACTGTTTTTT
j_gene: TRBJ1-4
abundance: -
d_gene: -
v_gene: TRBV2
len: 14

CDR3aa: CSVWGTGDTYEQYF
CDR3nt: TGCAGCGTTTGGGGCACAGGGGATACCTACGAGCAGTACTTC
j_gene: TRBJ2-7
abundance: large
d_gene: TRBD1
v_gene: TRBV29-1
len: 14

CDR3aa: CSVEVAALRRKYF
CDR3nt: TGCAGCGTTGAAGTGGCAGCTTTGAGGAGAAAGTACTTC
j_gene: TRBJ2-7
abundance: -
d_gene: -
v_gene: TRBV29-1
len: 13

CDR3aa: CASGVYEQYF
CDR3nt: TGTGCCAGCGGGGTCTACGAGCAGTACTTC
j_gene: TRBJ2-7
abundance: -
d_gene: -
v_gene: TRBV7-9
len: 10

CDR3aa: CASGDSVHIQYF
CDR3nt: TGCGCCAGCGGAGACAGCGTCCACATTCAGTACTTC
j_gene: TRBJ2-4
abundance: many
d_gene: -
v_gene: TRBV10-2
len: 12

CDR3aa: CASIPDRGLAPHTEAFF
CDR3nt: TGTGCCAGCATTCCCGACAGGGGGCTCGCTCCCCACACTGAAGCTTTCTTT
j_gene: TRBJ1-1
abundance: -
d_gene: TRBD1
v_gene: TRBV7-6
len: 17

CDR3aa: CASSSPGTNQPQHF
CDR3nt: TGTGCCAGCAGCTCCCCAGGGACCAATCAGCCCCAGCATTTT
j_gene: TRBJ1-5
abundance: few
d_gene: -
v_gene: TRBV7-2
len: 14

CDR3aa: CASSGLERGDVYTQYF
CDR3nt: TGTGCCAGCAGCGGCCTGGAGCGGGGCGACGTCTATACGCAGTATTTT
j_gene: TRBJ2-3
abundance: -
d_gene: TRBD2
v_gene: TRBV5-4
len: 16

CDR3aa: CSATSETTIYF
CDR3nt: TGCAGTGCTACATCGGAAACGACCATATATTTT
j_gene: TRBJ1-3
abundance: few
d_gene: -
v_gene: TRBV20-1
len: 11

CDR3aa: CAISDPGQGIYEQYF
CDR3nt: TGTGCCATCAGTGATCCGGGACAGGGGATCTACGAGCAGTACTTC
j_gene: TRBJ2-7
abundance: -
d_gene: TRBD1
v_gene: TRBV10-3
len: 15

CDR3aa: CASSVLTGGANYGYTF
CDR3nt: TGTGCCAGCAGCGTCCTGACAGGAGGTGCTAACTATGGCTACACCTTC
j_gene: TRBJ1-2
abundance: -
d_gene: -
v_gene: TRBV7-6
len: 16

CDR3aa: CASSLVGGGPGEQYF
CDR3nt: TGTGCCAGCAGCTTAGTGGGGGGGGGACCCGGCGAGCAGTACTTC
j_gene: TRBJ2-7
abundance: -
d_gene: TRBD2
v_gene: TRBV7-2
len: 15

CDR3aa: CASSRRLAGGPGEQFF
CDR3nt: TGTGCCAGCAGTCGCAGACTAGCGGGGGGGCCGGGTGAGCAGTTCTTC
j_gene: TRBJ2-1
abundance: -
d_gene: TRBD2
v_gene: TRBV6-5
len: 16

CDR3aa: CSARDPGTYEQYF
CDR3nt: TGCAGTGCTAGAGACCCCGGGACTTACGAGCAGTACTTC
j_gene: TRBJ2-7
abundance: -
d_gene: -
v_gene: TRBV20-1
len: 13

CDR3aa: CASSPSGGGMVEKLFF
CDR3nt: TGTGCCAGCAGCCCCAGTGGGGGGGGCATGGTTGAAAAACTGTTTTTT
j_gene: TRBJ1-4
abundance: few
d_gene: -
v_gene: TRBV9
len: 16

CDR3aa: CASSAPRQGSSYEQYF
CDR3nt: TGTGCCAGTAGTGCCCCGAGGCAAGGGAGCTCCTACGAGCAGTACTTC
j_gene: TRBJ2-7
abundance: -
d_gene: -
v_gene: TRBV19
len: 16

CDR3aa: CASRTGMGNTGELFF
CDR3nt: TGTGCCAGCAGGACAGGGATGGGGAACACCGGGGAGCTGTTTTTT
j_gene: TRBJ2-2
abundance: many
d_gene: TRBD1
v_gene: TRBV5-6
len: 15

CDR3aa: CASSRQSWVGGYTF
CDR3nt: TGTGCCAGCAGCCGACAGAGTTGGGTTGGTGGCTACACCTTC
j_gene: TRBJ1-2
abundance: many
d_gene: -
v_gene: TRBV7-9
len: 14

CDR3aa: CSASPLAGGADEQYF
CDR3nt: TGCAGTGCTAGCCCCCTCGCGGGAGGCGCGGACGAGCAGTACTTC
j_gene: TRBJ2-7
abundance: -
d_gene: TRBD2
v_gene: TRBV20-1
len: 15

CDR3aa: CASSPMGSGANVLTF
CDR3nt: TGTGCCAGCAGCCCAATGGGCTCTGGGGCCAACGTCCTGACTTTC
j_gene: TRBJ2-6
abundance: -
d_gene: -
v_gene: TRBV7-9
len: 15

CDR3aa: CATSDGVYGYTF
CDR3nt: TGTGCCACCAGTGACGGAGTCTATGGCTACACCTTC
j_gene: TRBJ1-2
abundance: few
d_gene: -
v_gene: TRBV24-1
len: 12

CDR3aa: CASSLAGDNEQFF
CDR3nt: TGTGCCAGCAGCTTAGCGGGGGACAATGAGCAGTTCTTC
j_gene: TRBJ2-1
abundance: few
d_gene: -
v_gene: TRBV7-9
len: 13

CDR3aa: CASSYIGSSYNSPLHF
CDR3nt: TGTGCCAGCAGTTACATAGGTAGCTCCTATAATTCACCCCTCCACTTT
j_gene: TRBJ1-6
abundance: many
d_gene: -
v_gene: TRBV6-6
len: 16

CDR3aa: CASSLLVRPEAFF
CDR3nt: TGTGCCAGCAGCTTGCTCGTTAGGCCTGAAGCTTTCTTT
j_gene: TRBJ1-1
abundance: -
d_gene: -
v_gene: TRBV7-9
len: 13

CDR3aa: CSARIGSYEQYF
CDR3nt: TGCAGTGCTAGAATCGGCTCCTACGAGCAGTACTTC
j_gene: TRBJ2-7
abundance: -
d_gene: -
v_gene: TRBV20-1
len: 12

CDR3aa: CASSLEVNQPQHF
CDR3nt: TGTGCCAGCAGCTTGGAGGTGAATCAGCCCCAGCATTTT
j_gene: TRBJ1-5
abundance: -
d_gene: -
v_gene: TRBV7-9
len: 13

CDR3aa: CASRKGGDSRFNEQFF
CDR3nt: TGCGCCAGCAGAAAAGGAGGGGACTCGCGGTTCAATGAGCAGTTCTTC
j_gene: TRBJ2-1
abundance: -
d_gene: -
v_gene: TRBV7-9
len: 16